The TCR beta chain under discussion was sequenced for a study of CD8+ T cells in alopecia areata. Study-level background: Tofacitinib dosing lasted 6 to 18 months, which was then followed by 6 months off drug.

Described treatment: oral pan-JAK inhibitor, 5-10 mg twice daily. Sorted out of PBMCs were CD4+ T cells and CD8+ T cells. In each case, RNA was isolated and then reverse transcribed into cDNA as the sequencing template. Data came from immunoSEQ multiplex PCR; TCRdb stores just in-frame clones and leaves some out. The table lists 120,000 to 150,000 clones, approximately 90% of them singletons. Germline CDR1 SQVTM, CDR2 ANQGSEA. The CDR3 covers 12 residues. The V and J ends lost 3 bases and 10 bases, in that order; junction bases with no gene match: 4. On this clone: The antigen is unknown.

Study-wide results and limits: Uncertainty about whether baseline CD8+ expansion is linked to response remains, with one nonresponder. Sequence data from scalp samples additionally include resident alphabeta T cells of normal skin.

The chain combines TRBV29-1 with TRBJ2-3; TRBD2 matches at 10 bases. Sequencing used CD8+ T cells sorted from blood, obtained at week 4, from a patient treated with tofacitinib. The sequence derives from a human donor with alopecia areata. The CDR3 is CSVEASGSSQYF. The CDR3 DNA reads TGCAGCGTTGAGGCTAGCGGGAGTTCGCAGTATTTT.